This T cell receptor beta chain was observed in a study of identical twins. Healthy Caucasians were all of the donors. The CDR3 length is 12 residues. Germline V gene sequence: CDR1 SEHNR, CDR2 FQNEAQ (reference sequence). The V end lost 5 bases, the J end lost 6 bases, and 11 bases lay between the germline ends. Study-wide points: Memory repertoires lacked the insertion deficit that abundant cord blood beta clonotypes showed. Beta out-of-frame sequences showed weaker excess twin sharing.

TCRdb re-called the 5' RACE reads through MiXCR, storing one row per CDR3 protein. The table shows 260,000 or so distinct CDR3 sequences, with about 7.5% occurring only once. Note on this clonotype: What it recognizes is unknown.

This same sample was also part of a study on yellow fever vaccine responses in identical twins.

The rearrangement uses TRBV7-9 and TRBJ2-7; no clear D. Material: CD8+ T cells sorted from blood. This clonotype was sampled from a woman aged 18-30 years in good health. CDR3 nucleotide sequence: TGTGCCAGCAGCCGAACCCCGGGCGAGCAGTACTTC. As protein: CASSRTPGEQYF.